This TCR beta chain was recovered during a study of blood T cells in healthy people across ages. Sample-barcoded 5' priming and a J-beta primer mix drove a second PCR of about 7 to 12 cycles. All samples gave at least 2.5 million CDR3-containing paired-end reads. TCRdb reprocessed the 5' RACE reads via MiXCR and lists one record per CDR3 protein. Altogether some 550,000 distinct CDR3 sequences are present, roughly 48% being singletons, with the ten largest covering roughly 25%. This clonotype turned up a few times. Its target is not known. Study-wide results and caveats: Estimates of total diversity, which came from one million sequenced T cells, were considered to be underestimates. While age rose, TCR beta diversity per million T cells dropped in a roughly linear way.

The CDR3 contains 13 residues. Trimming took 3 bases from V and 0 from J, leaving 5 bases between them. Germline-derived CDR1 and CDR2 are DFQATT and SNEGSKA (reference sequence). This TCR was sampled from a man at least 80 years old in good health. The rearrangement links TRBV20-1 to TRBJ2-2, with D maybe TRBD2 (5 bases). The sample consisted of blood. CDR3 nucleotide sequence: TGCAGTGCTAGCGGGACGAACACCGGGGAGCTGTTTTTT. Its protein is CSASGTNTGELFF.